This TCR beta chain was sequenced for a study of beta chain features in type 1 diabetes. About this clone: The antigen remains unidentified.

Study-level points and caveats: More deletions and fewer insertions at VDJ junctions were found in patients with type 1 diabetes. In patients and controls equally, PCR might favor templates that are shorter. Shortening that was moderate but significant affected the TCRB CDR3s of Type 1 diabetes patients in all four CD4+ subsets.

In germline, CDR1 is SNHLY, CDR2 FYNNEI. Trimming left V 2 bases short and J 0 bases short, with 10 bases between. CDR3 length equals 15 residues. The investigators reverse transcribed all of the isolated RNA, so they sequenced expressed TCRB transcripts. TCRdb keeps only in-frame clones here, not all; method: immunoSEQ multiplex PCR. This sample has 250,000 to 350,000 clones, with approximately 14% found just once. In total, each donor contributed a single heparinised blood draw that averaged around 110 mL. The chain employs TRBV2 and TRBJ1-1; D unresolved. The clonotype originates from a young man in good health. The sequenced sample was central memory CD4+ T cells from blood. The CDR3 loop reads CASSEFGRMNTEAFF. The CDR3 DNA reads TGTGCCAGCAGTGAATTTGGTAGAATGAACACTGAAGCTTTCTTT.